This T cell receptor beta chain derives from a study of technical replicates of blood from several donors. Data came from immunoSEQ multiplex PCR; TCRdb stores just in-frame clones and leaves some out. This table has roughly 50,000 clones, more than 90% appearing once. Germline loops: CDR1 SGHNT, CDR2 YENEEA. The junction had 7 bases not matched to a gene; V was cut back by 0 bases and J by 8 bases. CDR3 size: 16 residues. This clone was observed a handful of times. The clonotype was recovered from a human donor in good health. Some clones in this sample may be carry-over from other donors' samples. Input material: PBMCs. This chain connects TRBV11-3 to TRBJ2-1; 10 bases agree with TRBD2. CDR3 region: CASSLEASGGLDEQFF. Here the CDR3 DNA reads TGTGCCAGCAGCTTAGAGGCTAGCGGGGGCCTGGATGAGCAGTTCTTC.